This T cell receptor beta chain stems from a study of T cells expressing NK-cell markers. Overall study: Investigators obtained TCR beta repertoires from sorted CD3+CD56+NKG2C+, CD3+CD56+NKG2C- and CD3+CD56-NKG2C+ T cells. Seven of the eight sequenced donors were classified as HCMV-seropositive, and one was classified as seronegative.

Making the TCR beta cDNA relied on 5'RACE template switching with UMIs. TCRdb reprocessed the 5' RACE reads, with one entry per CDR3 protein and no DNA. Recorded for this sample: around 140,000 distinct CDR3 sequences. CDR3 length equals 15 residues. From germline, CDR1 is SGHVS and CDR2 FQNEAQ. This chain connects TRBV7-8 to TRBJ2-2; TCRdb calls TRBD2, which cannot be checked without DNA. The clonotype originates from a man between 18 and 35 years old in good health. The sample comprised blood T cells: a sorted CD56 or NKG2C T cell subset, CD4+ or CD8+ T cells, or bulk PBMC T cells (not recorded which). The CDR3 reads CASSLERGGPGELFF.